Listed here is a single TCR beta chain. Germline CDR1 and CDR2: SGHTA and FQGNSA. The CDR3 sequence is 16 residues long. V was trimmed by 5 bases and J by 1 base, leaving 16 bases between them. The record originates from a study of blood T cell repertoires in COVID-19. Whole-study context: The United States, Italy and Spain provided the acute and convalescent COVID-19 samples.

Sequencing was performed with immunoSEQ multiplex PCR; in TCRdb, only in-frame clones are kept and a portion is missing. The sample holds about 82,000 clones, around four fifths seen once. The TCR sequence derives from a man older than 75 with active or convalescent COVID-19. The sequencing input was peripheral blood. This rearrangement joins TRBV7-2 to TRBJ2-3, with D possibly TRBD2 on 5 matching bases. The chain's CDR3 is CASSRNPRAGTDTQYF. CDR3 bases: TGTGCCAGCAGCCGCAACCCGAGAGCGGGCACAGATACGCAGTATTTT.